The clone carrying this T cell receptor (beta chain) has just a few counts. The antigen remains undetermined. Mismatch with germline at one junction end may stem from a read error. The CDR3 runs to 16 residues. The germline CDR1 and CDR2 sequences are MNHEY and SVGAGI. Samples came from axillary lymph nodes draining the breast cancer. The data derive from a study of breast tumors, draining lymph nodes, adjacent tissues. TCRdb called the multiplex PCR reads again in MiXCR, with one record for every CDR3 protein. The sample has approximately 230,000 distinct CDR3 sequences; 30% to 35% are singletons. Study-level results: Tumor T cell lymph node origin was a supported hypothesis, not proven. Compared with basal-like, luminal-like tumors shared significantly more repertoire with nontumor tissue. Tumors had less TCR diversity than lymph nodes, more than nontumor tissue. Findings are consistent with lymph node origin and intratumoral expansion of most tumor T cells.

The clonotype was recovered from a female donor with breast cancer. Some clones in this sample may be carry-over from other donors' samples. J is TRBJ1-6 and V is TRBV6-5; D is unclear. What was sequenced was axillary lymph node tissue. This chain's CDR3 is CASSHSMTPGRSPLHF. In DNA, the CDR3 is TGTGCCAGCAGTCACTCCATGACACCTGGGCGATCACCCCTCCACTTT.